This T cell receptor (beta chain) was found in a study of blood T cell repertoires in COVID-19. Looking at the study overall: PBMCs, B-cell-depleted T cells, or T cells provided the cDNA or gDNA that made up the material.

This clone has just a few counts. This CDR3 region has 13 residues. V lost 0 bases and J 5 bases, leaving 10 bases between the germline ends. The germline V gene has CDR1 SQVTM and CDR2 ANQGSEA. Sequencing used immunoSEQ multiplex PCR; TCRdb keeps in-frame clones, though not all of them. The sample carries about 290,000 clones, 85% recorded once. The chain recombines TRBV29-1 with TRBJ1-1; TRBD1 might be the D (5 bases). Sequenced input: peripheral blood. This receptor was taken from a woman in her 50s with active or convalescent COVID-19. The CDR3 protein is CSVEDRVLTEAFF. The DNA for the CDR3 is TGCAGCGTTGAAGACAGGGTTCTGACTGAAGCTTTCTTT.